One T cell receptor (beta chain) is described in this entry. Its specificity is unknown. Per the germline V gene, CDR1 is SEHNR and CDR2 is FQNEAQ (reference sequence). CDR3 length equals 14 residues. Trimming stripped 8 bases from V and 1 base from J, with 14 bases between. The donors, aged about 6 to 90, were healthy Caucasians from Russia. This entry is derived from a study of blood T cells in healthy people across ages. Study-wide results and caveats: Diversity figures based on one million T cells were deemed too low.

Together with a sample-barcoded 5' primer, a J-beta primer mix was included in a second PCR lasting about 7 to 12 cycles. TCRdb reprocessed the 5' RACE reads via MiXCR and lists one record per CDR3 protein. The table records 1.8 million or so distinct CDR3 sequences, about two fifths of them present only once. This TCR came from a human donor in good health. Specimen: blood. The chain uses TRBV7-9 and TRBJ1-1, with D tentatively TRBD1 (5 bases). CDR3 sequence reads: CASCLMGENTEAFF. The DNA for the CDR3 is TGTGCCAGCTGCCTCATGGGGGAGAACACTGAAGCTTTCTTT.